The sequence of this TCR beta chain was determined in a study of shared clonotypes between healthy human individuals. Study information: CD4 naive and CD4 memory each took three plates per donor, while CD8 naive took two and CD8 memory one. Study-level points and caveats: Researchers sampled only blood; tissue repertoires likely differ. Non-shared clonotypes had lower generation probabilities than those shared by all four donors. With a handful of donors compared, approximately 5% of naive CD4 clonotypes were shared.

In regard to this clone: Its antigen is currently unknown.

This table comes from immunoSEQ multiplex PCR, and its TCRdb copy is limited to in-frame clones, with some not included. This sample has approximately 100,000 clones, with 65% to 70% found just once. Per germline, CDR1 MNHEY and CDR2 SMNVEV (reference sequence). CDR3 length: 14 residues. The V and J ends lost 4 bases and 4 bases, in that order; junction bases with no gene match: 3. V gene TRBV27 combines with J gene TRBJ2-2, with 7 positions matching TRBD2. The source is a man aged 30 to 45 in good health. What was sequenced was memory CD8+ T cells sorted from blood. Sample subset: CD45RO+ cells pooled with CCR7-negative TemRA cells. CDR3 protein: CASSWVAGTGELFF. CDR3 in DNA: TGTGCCAGCAGTTGGGTAGCGGGCACCGGGGAGCTGTTTTTT.